This TCR beta chain was obtained from a study of blood T cell repertoires in COVID-19. Whole-study context: Samples representing acute and convalescent COVID-19 were sourced from the United States, Italy and Spain.

The CDR3 consists of 14 residues. The V gene lost 0 bases and the J gene lost 2 bases, with 6 bases spanning the gap. Germline CDR1 is SGHRS and CDR2 is YFSETQ. This clone showed up just once. Study processing details: By means of reference gene primer amplification, nucleated cell counts were estimated. Libraries were prepared by immunoSEQ multiplex PCR; TCRdb keeps only in-frame clonotypes and omits some of them. That table supplies the V and J calls and clone size; D and trimming were determined from the DNA. The sample lists around 140,000 clones, 80% to 90% occurring once. The chain has TRBV5-1 and TRBJ2-1, with no clear D. The source is a man aged 55 to 70 with active or convalescent COVID-19. Sequencing used peripheral blood. CDR3 protein: CASSLAVTYNEQFF. In nucleotides, the CDR3 is TGCGCCAGCAGCTTGGCGGTGACCTACAATGAGCAGTTCTTC.